One sample yielded the 8 T cell receptor beta chains listed below, sequenced in a study of T-cell memory formation after mild COVID-19 (dated by TCRdb to the early 2020s). Libraries came from 5' RACE. The run used an Illumina NovaSeq 6000. The public reads were quality trimmed at Q25 with fastp and then assembled into clones with MiXCR by TCRdb, keeping productive beta chains. For every CDR3 protein sequence, its rows merge into one entry that carries the most common genes and DNA. Present in this sample are approximately 300,000 distinct CDR3 sequences, approximately 7.6% of which were seen just once. The ten largest clones capture under 25% of the sample. The sequenced material came from PBMCs or a T cell subset sorted from them (not recorded which). All receptors derive from a man aged 18-30 years who had mild COVID-19 (a few samples of this study predate the infection). The sample titles of this study are shuffled in the database, so cell type and time point are left out; the donor was told from shared clones.

This sequence joins TRBV7-3 and TRBJ2-3, with D possibly matching TRBD2 (6 bases). The CDR3 is 15 residues long. In germline, CDR1 is SGHTA, CDR2 FQGTGA. V gave up 5 bases and J gave up 7 bases, with 19 bases separating them. The CDR3: CASSQTPGLLNTQYF. CDR3 bases: TGTGCCAGCAGCCAGACCCCGGGACTTCTGAATACGCAGTATTTT.

This clonotype occurred many times. V gene TRBV4-3 combines with J gene TRBJ2-7, with D possibly TRBD1 on 6 matching bases. Trimming pared 0 bases from V and 2 bases from J, leaving 11 bases between. CDR1 and CDR2 (germline): LGHNA, YSLEER. The CDR3 sequence is 15 residues long. The CDR3 here is CASSQENRVPYEQYF. The CDR3 coding sequence is TGCGCCAGCAGCCAAGAAAACAGGGTCCCCTACGAGCAGTACTTC.

The chain uses TRBV3-1 and TRBJ2-2, with D unresolved. CDR1 is LGHDT, CDR2 YNNKEL, per germline (reference sequence). The CDR3 loop spans 14 amino acids. V lost 0 bases to trimming and J lost 7 bases, with 9 bases between them. The CDR3 DNA reads as TGTGCCAGCAGCCAAGATCACGCACGCGGGGAGCTGTTTTTT. Protein sequence: CASSQDHARGELFF.

This clonotype showed up many times. This chain joins TRBV7-2 and TRBJ2-3, with D perhaps assigned TRBD1 or TRBD2 (5 bases each). V dropped 2 bases and J dropped 4 bases, with 16 bases sitting between them. CDR1 is SGHTA and CDR2 is FQGNSA in the germline V gene. The CDR3 has 16 residues. For the CDR3, the DNA is TGTGCCAGCAGCTTATGGGCCAGGGCGGGCCCAGATACGCAGTATTTT. Translated: CASSLWARAGPDTQYF.

V is TRBV20-1 and J is TRBJ2-1; 8 nucleotides line up with TRBD2. CDR1 and CDR2 from the germline V gene are DFQATT and SNEGSKA (reference sequence). V lost 0 bases to trimming and J lost 9 bases; unmatched junction nucleotides: 10. This CDR3 is built from 15 residues. CDR3: CSARDVRTSNGEQFF. The CDR3 DNA reads as TGCAGTGCTAGAGATGTCCGGACTAGCAACGGTGAGCAGTTCTTC.

This chain connects TRBV7-2 to TRBJ2-5; D ambiguous. Trimming took off 0 bases at V and 3 bases at J, with 8 bases between the two ends. The CDR3 has 14 residues. The germline gives CDR1 SGHTA, CDR2 FQGNSA. The DNA of the CDR3 is TGTGCCAGCAGCTTAGCTTCCTACAAAGAGACCCAGTACTTC. Translation: CASSLASYKETQYF.

This clonotype has more than one count but fewer than ten. The chain joins TRBV7-8 to TRBJ2-3; D gene unclear. CDR1 and CDR2 from the germline V gene are SGHVS and FQNEAQ. The CDR3 runs to 17 residues. The germline V and J ends were trimmed by 6 bases and 0 bases, with 19 bases remaining between them. The CDR3 region has the DNA TGTGCCAGCAGTCCCCCGGAGCTACTAACTAGCACAGATACGCAGTATTTT. Protein sequence: CASSPPELLTSTDTQYF.

The chain couples TRBV19 to TRBJ1-5, with D possibly being TRBD1 (6 bases). Trimming took 3 bases from V and 1 from J, leaving 13 bases between them. The germline CDR1 and CDR2 sequences are LNHDA and SQIVND (reference sequence). CDR3 size: 16 residues. The CDR3 loop is CASSMLVRGSNQPQHF. The DNA of the CDR3 is TGTGCCAGTAGTATGCTGGTCAGGGGAAGCAATCAGCCCCAGCATTTT.